This T cell receptor beta chain was recorded in a study of somatic mutations in cytotoxic T cells in rheumatoid arthritis. Using immunoSEQ multiplex PCR, the repertoire was profiled, and TCRdb retains in-frame clones only, with some absent. The table includes roughly 20,000 clones, about 83% detected once. The CDR3 has 14 amino acids. The V gene's germline CDR1 is SGHTA and CDR2 FQGNSA. V trimming: 4 bases; J trimming: 5 bases; junction bases outside the gene matches: 5. As for this clone: Other DNA sequences in this specimen translate into the identical CDR3.

The TCR was taken from an adult with rheumatoid arthritis. The chain carries TRBV7-2 and TRBJ2-5; TRBD1 matches 9 bases. The sequencing sample was made of CD8+ T cells sorted from blood. CDR3 bases: TGTGCCAGCAGCTCGACAGGGGGTTGGGAGACCCAGTACTTC. It codes for CASSSTGGWETQYF.